This TCR beta chain came from a study of identical twins. MiXCR, applied by TCRdb to the 5' RACE reads, yields one record per CDR3 protein. The repertoire includes a few hundred thousand distinct CDR3 sequences, under 20% of them detected once, and approximately 12% sits in the top ten. The CDR3 runs to 14 residues. Germline-derived CDR1 and CDR2 are LGHNA and YNFKEQ. Unmatched junction bases numbered 9, after V lost 8 bases and J lost 6 bases. Whole-study findings and limits: The authors noted that invariant MAIT and iNKT cells could partly confound zero-insertion analyses. Twin sharing of out-of-frame TCR alpha was underestimated by models in monozygotic pairs.

This clonotype was seen only a few times. Its cognate antigen is unknown. The sample consisted of naive T cells sorted from blood. J is TRBJ2-1 and V is TRBV4-2, with 8 bases fitting TRBD1. The TCR sequence derives from a man aged 50-59 years in good health. CDR3 amino acids: CASLRDRGSNEQFF. The CDR3 DNA sequence: TGTGCCAGCCTTCGAGACAGGGGCTCCAATGAGCAGTTCTTC.